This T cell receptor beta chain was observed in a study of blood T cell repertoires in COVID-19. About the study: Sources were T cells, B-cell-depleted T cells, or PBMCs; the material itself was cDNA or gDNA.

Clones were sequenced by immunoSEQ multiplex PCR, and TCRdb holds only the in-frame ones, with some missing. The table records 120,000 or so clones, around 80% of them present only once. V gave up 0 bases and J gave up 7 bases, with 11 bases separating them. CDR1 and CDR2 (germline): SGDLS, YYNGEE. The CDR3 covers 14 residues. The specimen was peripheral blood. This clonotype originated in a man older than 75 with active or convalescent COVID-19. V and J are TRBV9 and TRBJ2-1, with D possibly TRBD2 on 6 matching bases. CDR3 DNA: TGTGCCAGCAGCGTAGCCGCGGGGCCGAATGAGCAGTTCTTC. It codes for CASSVAAGPNEQFF.